Listed here are 17 T cell receptor beta chains from one sample, sequenced in a study of blood T cell repertoires in COVID-19. The method was immunoSEQ multiplex PCR; TCRdb's version includes in-frame clones alone and lacks a portion of them. The sample shows 70,000 to 90,000 clones, approximately 82% of them seen only once. The sequencing sample was made of peripheral blood. The receptors stem from a woman of 80 years or more with acute or convalescent COVID-19.

V and J are TRBV5-1 and TRBJ1-6; weak D call: TRBD1 (6 bases). The germline CDR1 and CDR2 sequences are SGHRS and YFSETQ. Trimming shortened V by 0 bases and J by 6 bases, and 7 bases separated the two germline ends. The CDR3 loop spans 14 amino acids. The CDR3 coding sequence is TGCGCCAGCAGCTTGGCAGGGGTTAATTCACCCCTCCACTTT. Amino acids: CASSLAGVNSPLHF.

This clone appeared once. The gene calls are TRBV29-1 and TRBJ2-1, with 9 positions matching TRBD2. The germline V gene has CDR1 SQVTM and CDR2 ANQGSEA. The trim removed 8 bases at V and 13 bases at J, leaving 15 bases unmatched. CDR3 length: 13 amino acids. CDR3 sequence: CSLVAGEGGVQFF. The CDR3 DNA reads TGCAGCCTCGTAGCGGGAGAGGGGGGGGTACAGTTCTTC.

This clone was picked up one time. CDR3 residues: CATSGVSGTDTQYF. The DNA of the CDR3 is TGTGCCACCAGTGGGGTCAGCGGGACAGATACGCAGTATTTT. This chain connects TRBV24-1 to TRBJ2-3, with D possibly being TRBD2 (6 bases). With 5 bases removed from V and 3 bases from J, the gap between germline ends came to 11 bases. The CDR3 runs to 14 residues. The V gene's germline CDR1 is KGHDR and CDR2 SFDVKD.

The chain has TRBV7-9 and TRBJ1-4; D gene unclear. With 5 bases removed from V and 4 bases from J, the gap between germline ends came to 14 bases. The CDR3 is 15 residues long. The germline V gene encodes CDR1 SEHNR and CDR2 FQNEAQ (reference sequence). The CDR3 nucleotides are TGTGCCAGCAGCCAGGCGGGCGTTGGTAATGAAAAACTGTTTTTT. Residues: CASSQAGVGNEKLFF.

The rearrangement joins TRBV7-3 to TRBJ2-1, with a weak D call TRBD2 (6 bases). V was trimmed by 3 bases and J by 7 bases, leaving 16 bases between them. Germline V gives CDR1 SGHTA, CDR2 FQGTGA. The CDR3 runs to 15 residues. In DNA, the CDR3 is TGTGCCAGCAGCTTGACTAGGAGTGTGATTAATGAGCAGTTCTTC. Translation gives CASSLTRSVINEQFF. The full variable domain, rest sourced from reference TRBV7-3 and TRBJ2-1, is GAGVSQTPSNKVTEKGKYVELRCDPISGHTALYWYRQSLGQGPEFLIYFQGTGAADDSGLPNDRFFAVRPEGSVSTLKIQRTERGDSAVYLCASSLTRSVINEQFFGPGTRLTVL.

The chain employs TRBV6-5 and TRBJ1-6; 9 bases map to TRBD1. The J segment lost 7 bases and the V segment lost 6 bases, leaving 7 bases of the junction unmatched. The CDR3 has 15 residues. Germline lookup yields CDR1 MNHEY and CDR2 SVGAGI. CDR3: CASRPWTGENSPLHF. In DNA form, the CDR3 reads TGTGCCAGCAGGCCCTGGACAGGGGAGAATTCACCCCTCCACTTT.

The chain links TRBV7-8 to TRBJ2-5, with TRBD1 as a possible D gene (5 bases). Germline CDR1 reads SGHVS; CDR2 reads FQNEAQ. Deletions cut 2 bases from V and 5 bases from J, with 15 bases between. The CDR3 runs 15 residues. CDR3 in amino acids: CASSLSDQGWETQYF. The CDR3 coding sequence is TGTGCCAGCAGCTTATCGGACCAGGGTTGGGAGACCCAGTACTTC.

This clone was seen more than once but under ten times. The chain is built from TRBV27 and TRBJ2-3, with D tentatively TRBD1 (6 bases). Trimming took 8 bases from V and 6 from J, leaving 18 bases between them. Germline values: CDR1 MNHEY, CDR2 SMNVEV (reference sequence). This CDR3 comprises 14 residues. CDR3 loop: CASGLMAGADTQYF. The CDR3 DNA reads TGTGCCAGCGGCCTGATGGCAGGGGCGGATACGCAGTATTTT.

The rearrangement uses TRBV7-2 and TRBJ2-1, with TRBD2 matching over 7 bases. The length of the CDR3 is 13 residues. Unmatched junction bases numbered 5, after V lost 8 bases and J lost 4 bases. Looked up from germline, CDR1 is SGHTA and CDR2 is FQGNSA. The CDR3 sequence is CASGPRGYNEQFF. CDR3 bases: TGTGCCAGCGGTCCGCGGGGGTACAATGAGCAGTTCTTC.

This rearrangement joins TRBV6-2 or TRBV6-3 to TRBJ2-7, with 8 positions matching TRBD2. Germline V gene lookup returns CDR1 MNHEY and CDR2 SVGEGT. CDR3 length: 16 residues. The junction had 12 bases not matched to a gene; V was cut back by 6 bases and J by 2 bases. CDR3 sequence reads: CASSPPRSGSTYEQYF. DNA for the CDR3: TGTGCCAGCAGCCCCCCCCGGAGCGGGAGTACCTACGAGCAGTACTTC.

The V gene is TRBV4-1, the J gene TRBJ1-6; D gene ambiguous. Germline V gene lookup returns CDR1 MGHRA and CDR2 YSYEKL. The CDR3 spans 16 residues. Between the trimmed V and J ends, which lost 4 bases and 0 bases, there was a span of 10 bases. The CDR3 coding sequence is TGCGCCAGCAGCCGAGACTGGAGCTCCTATAATTCACCCCTCCACTTT. This translates into CASSRDWSSYNSPLHF.

The genes are TRBV11-2 and TRBJ1-1, with 9 bases aligning to TRBD1. The germline CDR1 and CDR2 sequences are SGHAT and FQNNGV. CDR3 length equals 12 residues. J was trimmed by 10 bases and V by 4 bases; bases with no gene match: 4. In DNA form, the CDR3 reads TGTGCCAGCAGCTGGGACAGGGCAAGAGCTTTCTTT. Translation: CASSWDRARAFF. Full variable domain (outside the CDR3, taken from reference TRBV11-2 and TRBJ1-1): EAGVAQSPRYKIIEKRQSVAFWCNPISGHATLYWYQQILGQGPKLLIQFQNNGVVDDSQLPKDRFSAERLKGVDSTLKIQPAKLEDSAVYLCASSWDRARAFFGQGTRLTVV.

The chain uses TRBV5-4 and TRBJ1-2; D is ambiguous. Germline CDR1 SGHNT, CDR2 YYREEE (reference sequence). This CDR3 has 13 residues. The ends were cut back, 0 bases at V and 8 bases at J, with 11 bases in the middle. The CDR3 spells CASSLAARGGYTF. The CDR3 DNA sequence: TGTGCCAGCAGCTTGGCTGCCCGCGGGGGCTACACCTTC.

A single count supports this clone. V and J are TRBV19 and TRBJ2-5; TRBD1 is a possible D gene (6 bases). V lost 2 bases and J lost 4, with 11 bases in between. The CDR3 runs 14 residues. Germline V gene data show CDR1 as LNHDA and CDR2 as SQIVND (reference sequence). CDR3 DNA sequence: TGTGCCAGTAGTATAAACAGGGCTAGAGAGACCCAGTACTTC. Its protein is CASSINRARETQYF. Full variable domain (outside the CDR3, taken from reference TRBV19 and TRBJ2-5): DGGITQSPKYLFRKEGQNVTLSCEQNLNHDAMYWYRQDPGQGLRLIYYSQIVNDFQKGDIAEGYSVSREKKESFPLTVTSAQKNPTAFYLCASSINRARETQYFGPGTRLLVL.

This rearrangement joins TRBV24-1 to TRBJ1-1; 7 nucleotides agree with TRBD1. This CDR3 is 14 amino acids long. J lost 5 bases, V lost 3 bases, and 5 bases had no gene match. Germline CDR1 reads KGHDR; CDR2 reads SFDVKD. The CDR3 is CATSDHAGGTEAFF. In DNA form, the CDR3 reads TGTGCCACCAGTGATCATGCAGGGGGAACTGAAGCTTTCTTT.

This clone has a handful of counts. This chain links TRBV7-8 with TRBJ2-7; D gene ambiguous. The CDR3 runs 12 residues. The V gene's germline CDR1 is SGHVS and CDR2 FQNEAQ. Trimming cost V 5 bases and J 4 bases, with 9 bases left between them. The CDR3 sequence is CASSATDYEQYF. For the CDR3, the DNA is TGTGCCAGCAGCGCCACAGATTACGAGCAGTACTTC. The entire variable domain, with the rest obtained from reference TRBV7-8 and TRBJ2-7, is as follows: GAGVSQSPRYKVAKRGQDVALRCDPISGHVSLFWYQQALGQGPEFLTYFQNEAQLDKSGLPSDRFFAERPEGSVSTLKIQRTQQEDSAVYLCASSATDYEQYFGPGTRLTVT.

The rearrangement joins TRBV19 to TRBJ2-7; tentative D call: TRBD2 (6 bases). Germline V gene data show CDR1 as LNHDA and CDR2 as SQIVND (reference sequence). Trimming shortened V by 5 bases and J by 6 bases, and 8 bases separated the two germline ends. CDR3 length: 11 amino acids. The CDR3 DNA reads TGTGCCAGTAGTTGGAGGGCCGAGCAGTACTTC. This sequence encodes CASSWRAEQYF.